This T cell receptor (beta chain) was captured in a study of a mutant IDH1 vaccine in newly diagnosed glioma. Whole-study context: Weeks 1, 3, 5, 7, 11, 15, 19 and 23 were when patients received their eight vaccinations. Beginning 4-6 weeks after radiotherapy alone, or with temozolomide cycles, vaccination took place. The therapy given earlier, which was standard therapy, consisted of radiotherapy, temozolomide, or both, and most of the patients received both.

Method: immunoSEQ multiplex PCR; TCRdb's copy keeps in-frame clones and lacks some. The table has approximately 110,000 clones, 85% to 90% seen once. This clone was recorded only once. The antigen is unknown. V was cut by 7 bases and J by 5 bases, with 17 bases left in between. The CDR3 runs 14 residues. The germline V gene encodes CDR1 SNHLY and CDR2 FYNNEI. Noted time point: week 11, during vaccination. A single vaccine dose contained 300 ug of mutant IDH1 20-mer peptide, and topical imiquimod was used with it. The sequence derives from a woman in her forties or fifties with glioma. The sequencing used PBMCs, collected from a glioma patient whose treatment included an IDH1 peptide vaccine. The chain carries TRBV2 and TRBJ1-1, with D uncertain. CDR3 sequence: CASTETGFGTEAFF. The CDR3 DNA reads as TGTGCCAGCACCGAAACCGGGTTCGGAACTGAAGCTTTCTTT.